This T cell receptor (beta chain) is from a study of blood T cell repertoires in COVID-19. The CDR3 has 14 amino acids. Germline V lookup: CDR1 LNHDA, CDR2 SQIVND (reference sequence). The V and J ends lost 6 bases and 7 bases, in that order; junction bases with no gene match: 7. Repertoires were generated with immunoSEQ multiplex PCR, while TCRdb's copy carries only in-frame clones and drops some. The table lists about 150,000 clones, about 83% of them singletons. The origin of this receptor is a man aged 30 to 39 with COVID-19, enrolled during active disease. The chain combines TRBV19 with TRBJ1-5; 9 bases agree with TRBD1. The sequenced material came from peripheral blood. The CDR3: CASRQTGGNQPQHF. The DNA for the CDR3 is TGTGCCAGTAGGCAGACAGGGGGTAACCAGCCCCAGCATTTT.